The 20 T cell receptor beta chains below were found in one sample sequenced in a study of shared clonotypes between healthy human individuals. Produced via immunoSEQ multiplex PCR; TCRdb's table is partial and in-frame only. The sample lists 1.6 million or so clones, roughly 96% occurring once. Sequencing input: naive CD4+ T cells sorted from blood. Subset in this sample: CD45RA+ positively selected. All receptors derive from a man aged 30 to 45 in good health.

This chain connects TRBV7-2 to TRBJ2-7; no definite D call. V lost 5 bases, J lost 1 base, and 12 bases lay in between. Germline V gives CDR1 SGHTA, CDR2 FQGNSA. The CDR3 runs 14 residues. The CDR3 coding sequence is TGTGCCAGCAGCAAACTCATCGGGTCCTACGAGCAGTACTTC. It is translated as CASSKLIGSYEQYF.

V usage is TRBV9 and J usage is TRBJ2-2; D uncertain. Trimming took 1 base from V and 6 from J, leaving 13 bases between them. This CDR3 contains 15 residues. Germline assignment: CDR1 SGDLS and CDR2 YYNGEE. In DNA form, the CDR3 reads TGTGCCAGCAGCGTACCAGGACCCCCGGCCGGGGAGCTGTTTTTT. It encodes CASSVPGPPAGELFF.

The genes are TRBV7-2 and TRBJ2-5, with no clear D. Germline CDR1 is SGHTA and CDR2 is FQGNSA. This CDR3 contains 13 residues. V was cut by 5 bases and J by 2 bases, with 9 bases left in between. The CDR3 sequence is CASSPGGQETQYF. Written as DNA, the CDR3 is TGTGCCAGCAGCCCCGGTGGACAAGAGACCCAGTACTTC.

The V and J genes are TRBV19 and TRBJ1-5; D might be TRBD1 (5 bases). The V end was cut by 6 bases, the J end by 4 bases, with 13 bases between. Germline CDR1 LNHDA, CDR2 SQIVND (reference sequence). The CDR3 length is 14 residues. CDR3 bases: TGTGCCAGTAGGGGACGGCAACCGAATCAGCCCCAGCATTTT. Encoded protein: CASRGRQPNQPQHF. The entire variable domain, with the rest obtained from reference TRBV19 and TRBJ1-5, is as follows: DGGITQSPKYLFRKEGQNVTLSCEQNLNHDAMYWYRQDPGQGLRLIYYSQIVNDFQKGDIAEGYSVSREKKESFPLTVTSAQKNPTAFYLCASRGRQPNQPQHFGDGTRLSIL.

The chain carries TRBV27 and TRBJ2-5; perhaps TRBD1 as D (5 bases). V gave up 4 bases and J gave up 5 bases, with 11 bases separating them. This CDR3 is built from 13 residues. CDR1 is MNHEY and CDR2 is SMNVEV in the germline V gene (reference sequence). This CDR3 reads CASSSGPWETQYF. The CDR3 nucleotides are TGTGCCAGCAGTTCAGGGCCCTGGGAGACCCAGTACTTC.

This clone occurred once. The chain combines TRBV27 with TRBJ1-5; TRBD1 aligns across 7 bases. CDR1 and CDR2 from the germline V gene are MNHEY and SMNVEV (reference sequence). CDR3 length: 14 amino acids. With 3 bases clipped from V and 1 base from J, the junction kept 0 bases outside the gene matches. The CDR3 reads CASSLTGSNQPQHF. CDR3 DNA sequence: TGTGCCAGCAGTTTGACAGGGAGCAATCAGCCCCAGCATTTT.

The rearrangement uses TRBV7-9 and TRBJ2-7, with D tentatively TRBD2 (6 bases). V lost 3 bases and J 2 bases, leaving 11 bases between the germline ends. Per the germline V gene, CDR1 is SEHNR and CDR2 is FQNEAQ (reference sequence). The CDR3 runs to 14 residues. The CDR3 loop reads CASSLGGVPYEQYF. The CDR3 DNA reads TGTGCCAGCAGCTTGGGCGGGGTTCCCTACGAGCAGTACTTC.

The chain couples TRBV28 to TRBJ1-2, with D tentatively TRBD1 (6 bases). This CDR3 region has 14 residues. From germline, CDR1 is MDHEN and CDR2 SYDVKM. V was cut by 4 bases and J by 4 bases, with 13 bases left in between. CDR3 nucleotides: TGTGCCAGCAGTTCCCCCGCAGGGGCCTATGGCTACACCTTC. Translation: CASSSPAGAYGYTF.

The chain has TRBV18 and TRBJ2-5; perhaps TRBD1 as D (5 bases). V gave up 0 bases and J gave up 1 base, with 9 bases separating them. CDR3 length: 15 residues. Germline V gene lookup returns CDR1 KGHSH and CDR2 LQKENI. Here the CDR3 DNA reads TGTGCCAGCTCACCACCTCAGGGATTCCAAGAGACCCAGTACTTC. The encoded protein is CASSPPQGFQETQYF. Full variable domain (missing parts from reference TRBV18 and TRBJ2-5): NAGVMQNPRHLVRRRGQEARLRCSPMKGHSHVYWYRQLPEEGLKFMVYLQKENIIDESGMPKERFSAEFPKEGPSILRIQQVVRGDSAAYFCASSPPQGFQETQYFGPGTRLLVL.

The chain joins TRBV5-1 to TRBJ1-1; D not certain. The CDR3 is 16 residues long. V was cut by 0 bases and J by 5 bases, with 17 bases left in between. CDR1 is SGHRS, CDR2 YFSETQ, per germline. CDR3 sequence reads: CASSLVGTLGVTEAFF. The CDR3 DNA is TGCGCCAGCAGCTTGGTGGGCACATTGGGTGTGACTGAAGCTTTCTTT. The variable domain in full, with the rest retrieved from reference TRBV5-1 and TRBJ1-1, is KAGVTQTPRYLIKTRGQQVTLSCSPISGHRSVSWYQQTPGQGLQFLFEYFSETQRNKGNFPGRFSGRQFSNSRSEMNVSTLELGDSALYLCASSLVGTLGVTEAFFGQGTRLTVV.

The DNA of the CDR3 is TGCGCCAGCACCCCACGGGACAATTGGGATACGCAGTATTTT. Its protein is CASTPRDNWDTQYF. The gene calls are TRBV5-1 and TRBJ2-3; TRBD1 is a possible D gene (6 bases). V lost 6 bases and J lost 6, with 17 bases in between. Germline V gene sequence: CDR1 SGHRS, CDR2 YFSETQ. The CDR3 contains 14 residues. The full variable domain, completed using reference TRBV5-1 and TRBJ2-3, is KAGVTQTPRYLIKTRGQQVTLSCSPISGHRSVSWYQQTPGQGLQFLFEYFSETQRNKGNFPGRFSGRQFSNSRSEMNVSTLELGDSALYLCASTPRDNWDTQYFGPGTRLTVL.

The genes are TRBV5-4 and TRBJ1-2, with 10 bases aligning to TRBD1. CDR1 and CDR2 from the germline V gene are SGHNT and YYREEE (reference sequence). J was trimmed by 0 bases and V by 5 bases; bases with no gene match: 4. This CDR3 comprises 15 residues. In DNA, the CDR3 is TGTGCCAGCAGTAAAGGACAGGGGGCTAACTATGGCTACACCTTC. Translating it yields CASSKGQGANYGYTF.

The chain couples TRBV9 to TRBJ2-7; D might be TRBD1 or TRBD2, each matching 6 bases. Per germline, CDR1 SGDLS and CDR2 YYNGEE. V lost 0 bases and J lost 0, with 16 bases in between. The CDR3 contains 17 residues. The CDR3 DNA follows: TGTGCCAGCAGCGTAGGTGATAGGGGGGCAAGCTCCTACGAGCAGTACTTC. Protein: CASSVGDRGASSYEQYF.

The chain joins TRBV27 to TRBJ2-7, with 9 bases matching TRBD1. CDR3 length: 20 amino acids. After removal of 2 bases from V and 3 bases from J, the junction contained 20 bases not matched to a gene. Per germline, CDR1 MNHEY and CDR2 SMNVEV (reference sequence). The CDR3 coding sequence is TGTGCCAGCAGTTTACGAAGAACCATCCCCCGGGACAGGGACGTCTACGAGCAGTACTTC. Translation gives CASSLRRTIPRDRDVYEQYF.

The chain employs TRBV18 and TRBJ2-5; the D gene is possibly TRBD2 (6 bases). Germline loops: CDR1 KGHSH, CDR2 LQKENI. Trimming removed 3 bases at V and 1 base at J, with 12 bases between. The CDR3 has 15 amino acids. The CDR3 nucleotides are TGTGCCAGCTCACCTTCCCTGGGGGGCCAAGAGACCCAGTACTTC. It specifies CASSPSLGGQETQYF.

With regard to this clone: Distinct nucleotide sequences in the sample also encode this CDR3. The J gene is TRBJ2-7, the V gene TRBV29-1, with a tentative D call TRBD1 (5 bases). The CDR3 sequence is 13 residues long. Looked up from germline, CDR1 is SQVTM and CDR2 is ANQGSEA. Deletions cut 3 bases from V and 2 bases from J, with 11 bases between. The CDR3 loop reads CSVEGQGAYEQYF. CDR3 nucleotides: TGCAGCGTTGAGGGCCAGGGTGCCTACGAGCAGTACTTC.

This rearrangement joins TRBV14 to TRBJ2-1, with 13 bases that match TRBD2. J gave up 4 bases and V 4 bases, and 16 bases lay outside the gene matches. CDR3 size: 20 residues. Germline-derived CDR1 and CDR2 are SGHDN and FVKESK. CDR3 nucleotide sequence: TGTGCCAGCAGCCCACCGACTAGCGGGAGGTACCCTCCTGGGTACAATGAGCAGTTCTTC. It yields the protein CASSPPTSGRYPPGYNEQFF. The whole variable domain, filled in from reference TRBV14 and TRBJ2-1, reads EAGVTQFPSHSVIEKGQTVTLRCDPISGHDNLYWYRRVMGKEIKFLLHFVKESKQDESGMPNNRFLAERTGGTYSTLKVQPAELEDSGVYFCASSPPTSGRYPPGYNEQFFGPGTRLTVL.

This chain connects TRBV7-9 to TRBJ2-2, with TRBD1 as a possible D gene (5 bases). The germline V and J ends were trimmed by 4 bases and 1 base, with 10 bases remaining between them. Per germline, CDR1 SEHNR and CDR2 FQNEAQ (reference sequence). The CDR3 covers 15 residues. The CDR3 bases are TGTGCCAGCAGCTCAGGGTTGATGAACACCGGGGAGCTGTTTTTT. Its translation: CASSSGLMNTGELFF.

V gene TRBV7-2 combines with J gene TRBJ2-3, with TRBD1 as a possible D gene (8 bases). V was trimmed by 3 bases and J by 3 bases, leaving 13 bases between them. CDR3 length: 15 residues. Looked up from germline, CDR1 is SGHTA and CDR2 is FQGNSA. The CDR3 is CASSFPQGGTDTQYF. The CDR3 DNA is TGTGCCAGCAGCTTTCCACAGGGGGGGACAGATACGCAGTATTTT.

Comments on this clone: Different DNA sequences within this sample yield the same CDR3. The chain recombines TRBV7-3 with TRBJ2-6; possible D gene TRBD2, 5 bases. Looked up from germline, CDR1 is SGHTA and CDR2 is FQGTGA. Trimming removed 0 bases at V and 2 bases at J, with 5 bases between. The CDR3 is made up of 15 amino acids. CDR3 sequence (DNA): TGTGCCAGCAGCTTAACCGGGGCTGGGGCCAACGTCCTGACTTTC. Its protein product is CASSLTGAGANVLTF.